One and the same sample provided the 31 T cell receptor beta chains below, sequenced in a study of breast tumors, draining lymph nodes, adjacent tissues. Breast cancer patients provided tissue from their axillary draining lymph nodes. Each CDR3 protein gets one entry after TCRdb re-called the multiplex PCR reads with MiXCR. The sample includes under 300,000 distinct CDR3 sequences, under 35% of them seen just once. What was sequenced was axillary lymph node tissue. Every receptor here comes from a female donor with breast cancer. Some clones in this sample may be carry-over from other donors' samples.

The rearrangement uses TRBV7-2 and TRBJ2-1, with 8 nucleotides matching TRBD1. Germline trimming cut 7 bases from V and 9 bases from J; bases unmatched to any gene: 8. Per the germline V gene, CDR1 is SGHTA and CDR2 is FQGNSA. The CDR3 runs to 13 residues. CDR3 sequence: CASTPLGTGEQFF. DNA for the CDR3: TGTGCCAGCACCCCACTAGGGACAGGTGAGCAGTTCTTC.

In its sample, this clonotype was seen many times. The CDR3 nucleotides are TGTGCCAGCAGCCCGCGGGAGGGCCTCGACACCGGGGAGCTGTTTTTT. This gives the protein CASSPREGLDTGELFF. This chain joins TRBV11-3 and TRBJ2-2, with 9 bases matching TRBD2. V shed 5 bases, J shed 3 bases, and the junction held 7 bases outside the gene matches. The germline V gene has CDR1 SGHNT and CDR2 YENEEA. The CDR3 runs 16 residues.

This clonotype was counted between two and nine times. A much bigger clone sits one base away, suggesting this may be a read error. The V gene is TRBV7-2, the J gene TRBJ2-5, with D perhaps given as TRBD1 or TRBD2 (5 bases each). Looked up from germline, CDR1 is SGHTA and CDR2 is FQGNSA. The CDR3 has 15 residues. The CDR3 DNA follows: TGTGCCAGCAGCATCTCTTGGGGGTTCCAAGAGACCCAGCACTTC. Translated, it gives CASSISWGFQETQHF.

This clonotype was counted many times. V is TRBV20-1 and J is TRBJ2-1, with TRBD1 matching 9 bases. CDR1 is DFQATT and CDR2 is SNEGSKA in the germline V gene (reference sequence). Germline trimming cut 6 bases from V and 5 bases from J; bases unmatched to any gene: 8. The CDR3 spans 14 residues. The CDR3 DNA follows: TGCAGTGCCCACCCGGGACAGGGAGACAATGAGCAGTTCTTC. Amino acid sequence: CSAHPGQGDNEQFF.

A few counts support this clonotype. The CDR3 sequence is CASSAAKHSGTSWIGELFF. Written as DNA, the CDR3 is TGTGCCAGCAGCGCAGCCAAACACTCGGGGACTAGTTGGATCGGGGAGCTGTTTTTT. This chain uses TRBV11-3 with TRBJ2-2; TRBD2 aligns across 8 bases. The CDR3 loop spans 19 amino acids. CDR1 and CDR2 from the germline V gene are SGHNT and YENEEA. V lost 5 bases to trimming and J lost 7 bases; unmatched junction nucleotides: 21.

This clonotype has a count of ten or more. V usage is TRBV20-1 and J usage is TRBJ2-7; TRBD2 agrees at 11 bases. Germline assignment: CDR1 DFQATT and CDR2 SNEGSKA (reference sequence). CDR3 length: 14 amino acids. V shed 3 bases, J shed 3 bases, and the junction held 4 bases outside the gene matches. The CDR3 here is CSASSGTSGYEQYF. In DNA, the CDR3 is TGCAGTGCTAGTTCCGGGACTAGCGGCTACGAGCAGTACTTC.

Ten or more counts support this clonotype. This CDR3 reads CSVGGTSGKSPNEQFF. The CDR3 DNA follows: TGCAGCGTTGGGGGGACTAGCGGGAAGTCGCCCAATGAGCAGTTCTTC. The gene calls are TRBV29-1 and TRBJ2-1; 13 bases fit TRBD2. CDR3 size: 16 residues. Germline values: CDR1 SQVTM, CDR2 ANQGSEA. The J segment lost 6 bases and the V segment lost 4 bases, leaving 9 bases of the junction unmatched.

This CDR3 is CASRPGQGIGGLTTNEKLFF. DNA for the CDR3: TGTGCCAGCAGGCCCGGACAGGGGATAGGGGGCCTCACAACTAATGAAAAACTGTTTTTT. This chain uses TRBV6-6 with TRBJ1-4, with 9 positions matching TRBD1. The germline gives CDR1 MNHNY, CDR2 SVGAGI (reference sequence). This CDR3 is built from 20 residues. J was trimmed by 0 bases and V by 6 bases; bases with no gene match: 17.

This rearrangement joins TRBV7-8 to TRBJ2-2; weak D call: TRBD1 (6 bases). V lost 0 bases and J lost 7, with 12 bases in between. The germline V gene has CDR1 SGHVS and CDR2 FQNEAQ. CDR3 size: 15 residues. The CDR3 DNA sequence: TGTGCCAGCAGCTTAGCGCGAGGACAGAACGGGGAGCTGTTTTTT. Translating it yields CASSLARGQNGELFF.

The chain recombines TRBV19 with TRBJ1-5, with D uncertain. CDR1 and CDR2 from the germline V gene are LNHDA and SQIVND (reference sequence). This CDR3 is built from 12 residues. Trimming took off 5 bases at V and 7 bases at J, with 9 bases between the two ends. CDR3 sequence (DNA): TGTGCCAGTAGTTTCTTGGGACAGCCCCAGCATTTT. The encoded protein is CASSFLGQPQHF.

The V gene is TRBV7-6, the J gene TRBJ1-1; no definite D call. CDR1 is SGHVS, CDR2 FNYEAQ, per germline. The V end lost 1 base, the J end lost 3 bases, and 6 bases lay between the germline ends. The length of the CDR3 is 13 residues. The CDR3 loop reads CASSLGTDTEAFF. The CDR3 DNA reads TGTGCCAGCAGCTTAGGTACGGACACTGAAGCTTTCTTT.

This clonotype was recorded at least ten times. V gene TRBV7-9 combines with J gene TRBJ2-7, with 7 bases matching TRBD2. The germline CDR1 and CDR2 sequences are SEHNR and FQNEAQ (reference sequence). V trimming: 5 bases; J trimming: 7 bases; junction bases outside the gene matches: 5. The length of the CDR3 is 12 residues. CDR3 nucleotide sequence: TGTGCCAGCAGCCGGGGGGTCGGAGAGCAGTACTTC. Its translation is CASSRGVGEQYF.

This clonotype was found many times. The V and J genes are TRBV7-3 and TRBJ2-7, with TRBD2 as a possible D gene (5 bases). V lost 2 bases and J lost 2, with 7 bases in between. Looked up from germline, CDR1 is SGHTA and CDR2 is FQGTGA. CDR3 length equals 13 residues. CDR3 coding DNA: TGTGCCAGCAGCTTAGCGGAGGCCTACGAGCAGTACTTC. Its translation: CASSLAEAYEQYF.

This clonotype was seen ten or more times. V and J are TRBV29-1 and TRBJ2-7, with a possible D match to TRBD2 (5 bases). V was clipped by 7 bases and J by 6 bases, with 19 bases between them. Germline V CDR1 and CDR2: SQVTM, ANQGSEA. The CDR3 is made up of 13 amino acids. The CDR3 bases are TGCAGCGCCCGCCCCGGGGATCCGGGCGAGCAGTACTTC. Its protein is CSARPGDPGEQYF.

The chain combines TRBV11-2 with TRBJ2-2, with TRBD1 matching over 7 bases. CDR3 length: 15 amino acids. CDR1 and CDR2 from the germline V gene are SGHAT and FQNNGV. Unmatched junction bases numbered 10, after V lost 8 bases and J lost 4 bases. The CDR3: CASGGRTGVTGELFF. The CDR3 DNA reads TGTGCCAGCGGGGGTCGCACAGGGGTCACCGGGGAGCTGTTTTTT.

The chain is built from TRBV6-6 and TRBJ2-5, with 9 positions matching TRBD1. Germline CDR1 reads MNHNY; CDR2 reads SVGAGI (reference sequence). This CDR3 has 13 residues. J lost 7 bases, V lost 5 bases, and 5 bases had no gene match. For the CDR3, the DNA is TGTGCCAGCAGTGGGACGGGACAGGGGACCCAGTACTTC. As protein: CASSGTGQGTQYF.

The rearrangement uses TRBV5-1 and TRBJ2-6; D call uncertain. CDR1 is SGHRS, CDR2 YFSETQ, per germline. This CDR3 has 13 amino acids. V was clipped by 4 bases and J by 4 bases, with 6 bases between them. As DNA, the CDR3 is TGCGCCAGCAGCCCAGGCGGGGCCAACGTCCTGACTTTC. Its protein product is CASSPGGANVLTF. The full variable domain, in which reference TRBV5-1 and TRBJ2-6 provide the parts outside the CDR3, is KAGVTQTPRYLIKTRGQQVTLSCSPISGHRSVSWYQQTPGQGLQFLFEYFSETQRNKGNFPGRFSGRQFSNSRSEMNVSTLELGDSALYLCASSPGGANVLTFGAGSRLTVL.

A few counts support this clonotype. This sequence joins TRBV7-3 and TRBJ2-1; 13 bases fit TRBD2. Losses at the gene ends were 5 bases for V and 9 bases for J; bases not matched to a gene: 7. Per germline, CDR1 SGHTA and CDR2 FQGTGA. The CDR3 is 15 amino acids. CDR3 bases: TGTGCCAGCAGCCTCTGGACTAGCGGGAGTTCTGAGCAGTTCTTC. Protein: CASSLWTSGSSEQFF.

As regards this clonotype: A read error may be the cause here, since a much bigger clone is one base away. J is TRBJ2-5 and V is TRBV5-1; a weak D match, TRBD2 (5 bases). The V and J ends lost 0 bases and 7 bases respectively, with 16 bases between them. The CDR3 covers 15 residues. CDR1 is SGHRS and CDR2 is YFSETQ in the germline V gene. CDR3 in DNA: TGCGCCAGCAGCTTGGAGGGAGTGCCTCAAAGGACCCAGTACTTC. Translation: CASSLEGVPQRTQYF.

This clonotype came up many times. CDR3 DNA sequence: TGCAGTGCTAGCCCGGGCAGGGGAGACTATGGCTACACCTTC. Translation gives CSASPGRGDYGYTF. The chain has TRBV20-1 and TRBJ1-2; D is possibly TRBD1 (6 bases). This CDR3 has 14 amino acids. From germline, CDR1 is DFQATT and CDR2 SNEGSKA (reference sequence). Trimming cost V 3 bases and J 3 bases, with 14 bases left between them.

The chain employs TRBV2 and TRBJ2-7; TRBD1 agrees at 7 bases. The J segment lost 7 bases and the V segment lost 6 bases, leaving 9 bases of the junction unmatched. Germline loops: CDR1 SNHLY, CDR2 FYNNEI. This CDR3 has 13 amino acids. CDR3 residues: CASRHRGSWEQYF. DNA for the CDR3: TGTGCCAGCAGACACAGGGGTAGTTGGGAGCAGTACTTC.

This clonotype was counted many times. V gene TRBV20-1 combines with J gene TRBJ1-2; 8 bases line up with TRBD1. CDR1 is DFQATT, CDR2 SNEGSKA, per germline (reference sequence). CDR3 length: 15 residues. The V gene end was trimmed by 0 bases and the J gene end by 7 bases; junction bases not matched to a gene: 10. The CDR3 protein is CSARDLVQGARGYTF. CDR3 nucleotides: TGCAGTGCTAGAGATCTCGTCCAGGGGGCGCGTGGCTACACCTTC.

The chain links TRBV24-1 to TRBJ2-3, with TRBD2 matching over 14 bases. The CDR3 has 20 amino acids. J was trimmed by 5 bases and V by 5 bases; bases with no gene match: 17. Germline V gene data show CDR1 as KGHDR and CDR2 as SFDVKD. The CDR3 DNA is TGTGCCACCAGTGCTCCCGGCCCGGGACTAGCGGGAGCCCGGGTAGATACGCAGTATTTT. As protein: CATSAPGPGLAGARVDTQYF.

This clonotype was counted ten times or more. V is TRBV7-2 and J is TRBJ2-2; tentative D call: TRBD2 (6 bases). The germline V and J ends were trimmed by 0 bases and 0 bases, with 8 bases remaining between them. CDR1 and CDR2 (germline): SGHTA, FQGNSA. The CDR3 is 16 amino acids. This chain's CDR3 is CASSLASGTNTGELFF. CDR3 nucleotides: TGTGCCAGCAGCTTAGCTAGCGGCACGAACACCGGGGAGCTGTTTTTT.

This clonotype was observed at least ten times. This sequence joins TRBV19 and TRBJ1-2; D gene unclear. Trimming removed 3 bases at V and 7 bases at J, with 9 bases between. Germline-derived CDR1 and CDR2 are LNHDA and SQIVND (reference sequence). The CDR3 loop spans 12 amino acids. In DNA, the CDR3 is TGTGCCAGTAGTATTATCCCGGGTGGCTACACCTTC. Amino acid sequence: CASSIIPGGYTF.

The chain carries TRBV12-3 or TRBV12-4 and TRBJ1-4, with 7 bases fitting TRBD1. J gave up 3 bases and V 5 bases, and 6 bases lay outside the gene matches. The CDR3 runs to 15 residues. The DNA of the CDR3 is TGTGCCAGCAGTCCAGGGGGACCGGCTAATGAAAAACTGTTTTTT. This sequence encodes CASSPGGPANEKLFF.

This clonotype was recorded once. Being one base from a much bigger clone, this may be a read error. The J gene is TRBJ2-1, the V gene TRBV20-1, with 11 bases matching TRBD2. The CDR3 sequence is 14 residues long. CDR1 is DFQATT, CDR2 SNEGSKA, per germline (reference sequence). V gave up 6 bases and J gave up 9 bases; unmatched junction bases: 10. DNA of the CDR3: TGCAGTGCGTTACGACTAGCGGGACGGACTGAGCAGTTCTTC. This encodes CSALRLAGRTEQFF.

This clonotype was counted at least ten times. This sequence joins TRBV11-3 and TRBJ2-1; the match to TRBD2 covers 16 bases. Looked up from germline, CDR1 is SGHNT and CDR2 is YENEEA. V was pared by 3 bases and J by 7 bases, with 6 bases of the junction left unmatched. The CDR3 spans 17 residues. The CDR3 reads CASSLGLAGGPRNEQFF. DNA of the CDR3: TGTGCCAGCAGCTTGGGACTAGCGGGAGGGCCTCGAAATGAGCAGTTCTTC.

Worth noting for this clonotype: This may come from a read error, since a much larger clone is one base off. The rearrangement uses TRBV6-5 and TRBJ2-3; D may be TRBD1 (5 bases). Germline CDR1 and CDR2: MNHEY and SVGAGI. The CDR3 consists of 15 residues. Here the CDR3 reads CANSYSSGYTDTQYF. CDR3 DNA sequence: TGTGCCAACAGTTACTCTTCAGGGTACACAGATACGCAGTATTTT.

The V call is TRBV12-3 or TRBV12-4, the J call TRBJ1-1; possible D gene TRBD1, 6 bases. The CDR3 covers 13 residues. The ends were cut back, 4 bases at V and 4 bases at J, with 10 bases in the middle. Written as DNA, the CDR3 is TGTGCCAGCAGTTCTCAGGGGATCACTGAAGCTTTCTTT. This encodes CASSSQGITEAFF.

The chain recombines TRBV15 with TRBJ1-4, with 9 bases matching TRBD1. Germline values: CDR1 LNHNV, CDR2 YYDKDF (reference sequence). V shed 3 bases, J shed 7 bases, and the junction held 3 bases outside the gene matches. This CDR3 comprises 14 residues. Here the CDR3 reads CATSSQDRGEKLFF. The CDR3 bases are TGTGCCACCAGCAGCCAGGACAGGGGTGAAAAACTGTTTTTT.